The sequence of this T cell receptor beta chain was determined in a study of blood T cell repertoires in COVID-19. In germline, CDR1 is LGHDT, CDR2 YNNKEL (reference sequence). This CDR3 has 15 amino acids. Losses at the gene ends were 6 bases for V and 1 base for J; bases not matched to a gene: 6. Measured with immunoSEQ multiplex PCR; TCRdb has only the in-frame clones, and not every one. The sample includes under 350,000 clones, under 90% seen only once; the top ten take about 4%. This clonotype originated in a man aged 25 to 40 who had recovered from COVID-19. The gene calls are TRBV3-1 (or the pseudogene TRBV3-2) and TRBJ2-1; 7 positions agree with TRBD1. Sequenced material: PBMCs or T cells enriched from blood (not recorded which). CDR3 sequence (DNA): TGTGCCAGCAGAAGAACAGGGGATTCCTACAATGAGCAGTTCTTC. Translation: CASRRTGDSYNEQFF.